This T cell receptor beta chain was documented in a study of T-cell reconstitution after alpha-beta-depleted transplantation in children. Preparation of the TCRbeta library used unique molecular identifiers. Each CDR3 protein is one row after TCRdb ran MiXCR on the PCR reads. Seen here are about 110,000 distinct CDR3 sequences, approximately 6.4% observed once, and the top ten hold roughly 23%. This CDR3 has 15 residues. The V end was cut by 1 base, the J end by 0 bases, with 7 bases between. The germline gives CDR1 SEHNR, CDR2 FQNEAQ (reference sequence). The receptor's source is a male patient aged 2-9 years who had a stem cell transplant for acute lymphoblastic leukemia, so the T cells may come from the graft donor. The material was PBMCs, mostly from graft donor cells, obtained 360 days after TCRalphabeta/CD19-depleted stem cell transplant. V is TRBV7-9 and J is TRBJ1-5; D gene unclear. The CDR3 nucleotides read TGTGCCAGCAGCTTAGGGTACGGTAGCAATCAGCCCCAGCATTTT. Its protein product is CASSLGYGSNQPQHF.